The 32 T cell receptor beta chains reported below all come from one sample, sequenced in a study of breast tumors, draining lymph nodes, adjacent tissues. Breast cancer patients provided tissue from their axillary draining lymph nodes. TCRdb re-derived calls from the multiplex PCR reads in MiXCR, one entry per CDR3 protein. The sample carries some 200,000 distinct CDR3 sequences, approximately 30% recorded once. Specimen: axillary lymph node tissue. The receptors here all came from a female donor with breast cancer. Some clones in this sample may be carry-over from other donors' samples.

This chain's CDR3 is CATKGQVLTF. The CDR3 bases are TGTGCCACGAAAGGCCAGGTCCTGACTTTC. The chain carries TRBV12-3 or TRBV12-4 and TRBJ2-6; D unclear. Trimming stripped 10 bases from V and 13 bases from J, with 11 bases between. The CDR3 is made up of 10 amino acids.

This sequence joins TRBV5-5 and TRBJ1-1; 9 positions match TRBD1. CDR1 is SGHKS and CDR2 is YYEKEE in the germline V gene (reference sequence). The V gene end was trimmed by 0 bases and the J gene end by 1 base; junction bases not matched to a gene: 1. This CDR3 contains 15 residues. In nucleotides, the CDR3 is TGTGCCAGCAGCTTGGAGGACAGGGGGAACACTGAAGCTTTCTTT. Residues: CASSLEDRGNTEAFF. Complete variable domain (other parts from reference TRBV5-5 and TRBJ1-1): DAGVTQSPTHLIKTRGQQVTLRCSPISGHKSVSWYQQVLGQGPQFIFQYYEKEERGRGNFPDRFSARQFPNYSSELNVNALLLGDSALYLCASSLEDRGNTEAFFGQGTRLTVV.

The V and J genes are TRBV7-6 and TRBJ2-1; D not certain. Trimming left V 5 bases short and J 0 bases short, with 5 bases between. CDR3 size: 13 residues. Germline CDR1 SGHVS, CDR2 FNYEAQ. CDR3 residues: CASSTISYNEQFF. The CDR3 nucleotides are TGTGCCAGCAGCACCATCTCCTACAATGAGCAGTTCTTC. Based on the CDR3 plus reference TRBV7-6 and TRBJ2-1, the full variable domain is GAGVSQSPRYKVTKRGQDVALRCDPISGHVSLYWYRQALGQGPEFLTYFNYEAQQDKSGLPNDRFSAERPEGSISTLTIQRTEQRDSAMYRCASSTISYNEQFFGPGTRLTVL.

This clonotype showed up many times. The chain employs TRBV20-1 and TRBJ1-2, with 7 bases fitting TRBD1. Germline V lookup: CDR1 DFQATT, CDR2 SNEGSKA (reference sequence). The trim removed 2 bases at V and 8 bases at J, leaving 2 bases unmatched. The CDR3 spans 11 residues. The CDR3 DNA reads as TGCAGTGCTAGAAGGGGGCAGGGCTACACCTTC. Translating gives CSARRGQGYTF.

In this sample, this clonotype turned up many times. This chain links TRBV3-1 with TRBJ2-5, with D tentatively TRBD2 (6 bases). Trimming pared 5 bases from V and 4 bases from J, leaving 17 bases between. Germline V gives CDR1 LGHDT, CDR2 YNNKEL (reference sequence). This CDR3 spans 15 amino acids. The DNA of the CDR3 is TGTGCCAGCAGCTCCGCGGGGTCCCGGAGAGAGACCCAGTACTTC. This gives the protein CASSSAGSRRETQYF.

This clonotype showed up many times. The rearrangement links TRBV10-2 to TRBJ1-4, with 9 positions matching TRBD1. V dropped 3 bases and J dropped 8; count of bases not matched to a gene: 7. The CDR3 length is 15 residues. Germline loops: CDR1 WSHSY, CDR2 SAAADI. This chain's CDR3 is CASSDRDRVMEKLFF. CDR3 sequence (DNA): TGCGCCAGCAGTGATAGGGACAGGGTGATGGAAAAACTGTTTTTT.

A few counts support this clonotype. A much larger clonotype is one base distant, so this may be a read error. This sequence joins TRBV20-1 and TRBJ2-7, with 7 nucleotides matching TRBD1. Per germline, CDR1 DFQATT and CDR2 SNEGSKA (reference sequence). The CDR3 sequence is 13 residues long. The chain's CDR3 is CSAQGQFTYAQYF. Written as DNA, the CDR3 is TGCAGTGCCCAGGGACAGTTTACCTACGCGCAGTACTTC.

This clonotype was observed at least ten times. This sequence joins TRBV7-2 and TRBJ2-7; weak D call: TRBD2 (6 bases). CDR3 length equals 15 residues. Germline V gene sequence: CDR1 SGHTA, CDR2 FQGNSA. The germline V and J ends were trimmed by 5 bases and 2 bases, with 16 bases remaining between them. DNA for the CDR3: TGTGCCAGCAGCCTATCCGGGACTGCACCCTACGAGCAGTACTTC. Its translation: CASSLSGTAPYEQYF. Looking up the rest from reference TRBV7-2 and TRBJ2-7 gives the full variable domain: GAGVSQSPSNKVTEKGKDVELRCDPISGHTALYWYRQSLGQGLEFLIYFQGNSAPDKSGLPSDRFSAERTGGSVSTLTIQRTQQEDSAVYLCASSLSGTAPYEQYFGPGTRLTVT.

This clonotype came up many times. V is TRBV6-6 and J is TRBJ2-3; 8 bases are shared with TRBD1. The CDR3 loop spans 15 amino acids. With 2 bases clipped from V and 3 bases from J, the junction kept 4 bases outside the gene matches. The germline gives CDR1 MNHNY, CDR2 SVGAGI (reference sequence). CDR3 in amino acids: CASSYGRTGTDTQYF. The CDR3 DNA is TGTGCCAGCAGTTACGGTCGGACAGGGACAGATACGCAGTATTTT.

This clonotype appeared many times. CDR3 bases: TGCGCCAGCAGCTTAACAGCCCTTAATGAAAAACTGTTTTTT. Its protein is CASSLTALNEKLFF. The chain recombines TRBV5-1 with TRBJ1-4; D remains unclear. Trimming shortened V by 2 bases and J by 4 bases, and 9 bases separated the two germline ends. The length of the CDR3 is 14 residues. In germline, CDR1 is SGHRS, CDR2 YFSETQ.

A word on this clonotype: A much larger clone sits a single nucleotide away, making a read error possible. CDR3 residues: CASSQPSPSYEQYF. The CDR3, as DNA: TGTGCCAGCAGTCAACCCAGCCCGTCCTACGAGCAGTACTTC. The V and J genes are TRBV6-5 and TRBJ2-7; unclear D gene. The CDR3 runs 14 residues. Germline assignment: CDR1 MNHEY and CDR2 SVGAGI. The V and J ends lost 5 bases and 1 base respectively, with 12 bases between them.

For the CDR3, the DNA is TGTGCCAGCGGGCCCTCGGCTGGGACAGGGTTGGAGCAGTACTTC. Translated, it gives CASGPSAGTGLEQYF. The rearrangement uses TRBV2 and TRBJ2-7; 9 bases match TRBD1. CDR1 and CDR2 from the germline V gene are SNHLY and FYNNEI. Germline trimming cut 8 bases from V and 7 bases from J; bases unmatched to any gene: 15. The length of the CDR3 is 15 residues.

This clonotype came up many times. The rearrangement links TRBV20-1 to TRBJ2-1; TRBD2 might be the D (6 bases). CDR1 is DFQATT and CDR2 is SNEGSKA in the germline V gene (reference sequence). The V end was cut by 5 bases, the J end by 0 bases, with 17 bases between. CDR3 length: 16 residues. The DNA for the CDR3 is TGCAGTGCTCCCGGGGGAGCCGAGAGCTCCTACAATGAGCAGTTCTTC. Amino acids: CSAPGGAESSYNEQFF.

The CDR3, as DNA: TGTGCCAGTAGTATAGTGGGCAGAACTAAGGAGCTGTTTTTT. Amino acid sequence: CASSIVGRTKELFF. The chain employs TRBV19 and TRBJ2-2, with D unclear. V lost 1 base, J lost 10 bases, and 13 bases lay in between. The CDR3 runs 14 residues. Germline V lookup: CDR1 LNHDA, CDR2 SQIVND (reference sequence).

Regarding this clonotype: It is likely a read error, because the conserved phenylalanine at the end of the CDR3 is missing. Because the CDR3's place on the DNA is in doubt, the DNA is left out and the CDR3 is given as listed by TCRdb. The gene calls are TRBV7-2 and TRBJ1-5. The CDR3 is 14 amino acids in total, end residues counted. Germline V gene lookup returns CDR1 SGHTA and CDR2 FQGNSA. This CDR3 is CASSPSNNNQPRHL.

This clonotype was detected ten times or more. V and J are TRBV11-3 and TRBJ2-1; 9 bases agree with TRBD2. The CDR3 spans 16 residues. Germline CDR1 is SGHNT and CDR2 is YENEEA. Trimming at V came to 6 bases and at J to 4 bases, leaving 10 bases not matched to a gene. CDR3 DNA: TGTGCCAGCAGTCAACAATCTAGCGGGATTTACAATGAGCAGTTCTTC. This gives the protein CASSQQSSGIYNEQFF.

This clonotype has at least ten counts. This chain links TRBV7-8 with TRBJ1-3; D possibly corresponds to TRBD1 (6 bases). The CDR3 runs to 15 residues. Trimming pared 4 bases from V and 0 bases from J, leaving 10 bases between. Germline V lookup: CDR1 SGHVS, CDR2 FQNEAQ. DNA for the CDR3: TGTGCCAGCAGCTATGGACAGTCCTCTGGAAACACCATATATTTT. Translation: CASSYGQSSGNTIYF.

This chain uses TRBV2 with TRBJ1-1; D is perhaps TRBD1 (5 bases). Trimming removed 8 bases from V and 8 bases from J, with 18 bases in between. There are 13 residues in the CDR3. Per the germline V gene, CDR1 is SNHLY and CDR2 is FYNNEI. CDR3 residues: CASGRQGVREAFF. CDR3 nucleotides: TGTGCCAGCGGTCGCCAGGGAGTTCGGGAAGCTTTCTTT.

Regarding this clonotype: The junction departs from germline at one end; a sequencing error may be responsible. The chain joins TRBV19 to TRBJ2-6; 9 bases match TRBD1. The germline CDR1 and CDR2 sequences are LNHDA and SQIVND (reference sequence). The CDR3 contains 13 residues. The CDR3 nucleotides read TGTGCCAGTAGTATAAGGGGACAGGGCACTGAAGCTTTC. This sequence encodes CASSIRGQGTEAF.

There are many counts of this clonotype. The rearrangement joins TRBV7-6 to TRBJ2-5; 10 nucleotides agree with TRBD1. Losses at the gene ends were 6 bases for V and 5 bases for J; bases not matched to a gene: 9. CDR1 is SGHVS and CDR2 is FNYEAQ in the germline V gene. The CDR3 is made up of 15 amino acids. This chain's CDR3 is CASRRQGAGGETQYF. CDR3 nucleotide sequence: TGTGCCAGCAGAAGACAGGGGGCAGGAGGGGAGACCCAGTACTTC. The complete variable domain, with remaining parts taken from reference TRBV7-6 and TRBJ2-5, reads GAGVSQSPRYKVTKRGQDVALRCDPISGHVSLYWYRQALGQGPEFLTYFNYEAQQDKSGLPNDRFSAERPEGSISTLTIQRTEQRDSAMYRCASRRQGAGGETQYFGPGTRLLVL.

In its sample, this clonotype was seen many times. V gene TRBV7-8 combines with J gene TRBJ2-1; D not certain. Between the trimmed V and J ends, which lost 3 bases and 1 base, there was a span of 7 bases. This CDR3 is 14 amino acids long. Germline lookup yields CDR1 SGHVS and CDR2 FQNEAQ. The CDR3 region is CASSLEWSYNEQFF. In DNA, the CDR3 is TGTGCCAGCAGCTTGGAGTGGTCCTACAATGAGCAGTTCTTC.

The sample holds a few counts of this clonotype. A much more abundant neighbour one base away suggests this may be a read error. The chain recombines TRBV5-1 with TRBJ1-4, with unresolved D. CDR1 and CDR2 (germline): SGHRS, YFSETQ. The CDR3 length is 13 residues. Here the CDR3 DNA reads TGCGCCAGCAGCTTGGGGACGGGTGAAAACCTGTTTTTT. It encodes CASSLGTGENLFF.

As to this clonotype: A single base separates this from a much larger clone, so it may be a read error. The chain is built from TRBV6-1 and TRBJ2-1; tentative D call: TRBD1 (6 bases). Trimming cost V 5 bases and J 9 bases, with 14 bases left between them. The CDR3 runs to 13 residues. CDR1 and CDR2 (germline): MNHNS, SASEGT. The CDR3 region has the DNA TGTGCCAGCAGTCAATTGGGGACAAGTGAGCAGTTCTTC. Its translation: CASSQLGTSEQFF.

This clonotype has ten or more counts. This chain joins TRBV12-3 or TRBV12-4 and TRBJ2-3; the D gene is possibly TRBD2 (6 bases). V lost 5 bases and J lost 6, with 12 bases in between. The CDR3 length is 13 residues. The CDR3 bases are TGTGCCAGCAGTCAAGGGGAGGCGGATACGCAGTATTTT. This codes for CASSQGEADTQYF.

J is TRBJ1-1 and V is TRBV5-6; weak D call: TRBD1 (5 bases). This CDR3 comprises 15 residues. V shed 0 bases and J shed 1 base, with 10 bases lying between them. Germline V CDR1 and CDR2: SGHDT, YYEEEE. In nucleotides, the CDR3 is TGTGCCAGCAGCTTGGAGGGCAGGGAGAACACTGAAGCTTTCTTT. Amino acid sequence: CASSLEGRENTEAFF.

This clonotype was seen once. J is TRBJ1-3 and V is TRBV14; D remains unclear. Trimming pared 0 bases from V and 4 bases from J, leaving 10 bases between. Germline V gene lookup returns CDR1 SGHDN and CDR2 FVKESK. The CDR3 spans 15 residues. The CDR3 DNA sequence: TGTGCCAGCAGCCAAGATTGGGGTGGGGGAAACACCATATATTTT. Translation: CASSQDWGGGNTIYF.

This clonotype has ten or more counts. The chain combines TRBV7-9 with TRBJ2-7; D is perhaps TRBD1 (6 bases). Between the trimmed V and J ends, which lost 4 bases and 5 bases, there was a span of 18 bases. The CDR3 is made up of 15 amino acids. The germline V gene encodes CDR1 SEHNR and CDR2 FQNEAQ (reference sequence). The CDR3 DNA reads TGTGCCAGCAGCTCCAGGGGCAAGAGAGAAGACGAGCAGTACTTC. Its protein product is CASSSRGKREDEQYF.

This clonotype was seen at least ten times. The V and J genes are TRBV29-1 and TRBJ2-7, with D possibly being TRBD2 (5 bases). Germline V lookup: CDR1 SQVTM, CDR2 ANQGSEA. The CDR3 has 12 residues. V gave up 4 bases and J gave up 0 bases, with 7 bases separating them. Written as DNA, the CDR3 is TGCAGCGTTGGTGGGAGCTCCTACGAGCAGTACTTC. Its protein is CSVGGSSYEQYF.

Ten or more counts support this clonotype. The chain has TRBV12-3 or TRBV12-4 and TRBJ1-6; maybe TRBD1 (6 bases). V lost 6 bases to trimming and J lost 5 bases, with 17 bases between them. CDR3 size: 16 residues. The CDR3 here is CASSSGRGGHNSPLHF. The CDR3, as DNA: TGTGCCAGCAGCTCGGGACGCGGGGGCCATAATTCACCCCTCCACTTT.

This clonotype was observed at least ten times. CDR3 nucleotides: TGCGCCAGCAGCTTTCAGCGGGGCACAGATACGCAGTATTTT. It translates to CASSFQRGTDTQYF. The V call is TRBV5-1, the J call TRBJ2-3; TRBD2 might be the D (6 bases). This CDR3 comprises 14 residues. V gave up 2 bases and J gave up 1 base, with 8 bases separating them. In germline, CDR1 is SGHRS, CDR2 YFSETQ.

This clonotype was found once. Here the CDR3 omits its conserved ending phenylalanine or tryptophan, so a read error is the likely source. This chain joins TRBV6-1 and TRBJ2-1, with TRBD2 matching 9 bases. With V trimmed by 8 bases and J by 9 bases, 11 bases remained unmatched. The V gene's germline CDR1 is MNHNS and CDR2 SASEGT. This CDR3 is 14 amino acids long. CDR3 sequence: CASGAGTSIIEQFL. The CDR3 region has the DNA TGTGCCAGCGGGGCCGGGACTAGCATAATTGAGCAGTTCCTC.

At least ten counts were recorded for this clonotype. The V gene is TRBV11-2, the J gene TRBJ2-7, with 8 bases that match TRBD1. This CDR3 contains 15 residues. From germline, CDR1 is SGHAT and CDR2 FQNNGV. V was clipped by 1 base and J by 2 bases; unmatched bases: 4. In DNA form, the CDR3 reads TGTGCCAGCAGCTTAGGGACAGGGCTAACCTACGAGCAGTACTTC. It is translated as CASSLGTGLTYEQYF.